This entry features one T cell receptor beta chain sequence. The sample belongs to a study of blood T cell repertoires in COVID-19. Study-level background: COVID-19 samples collected from the United States, Italy and Spain covered acute and convalescent phases. Sources were T cells, B-cell-depleted T cells, or PBMCs; the material itself was cDNA or gDNA.

Only in-frame clones appear in the TCRdb table, and some are missing; sequencing was by immunoSEQ multiplex PCR. In the table there are tens of thousands of clones, 75% to 90% of which are singletons. Looked up from germline, CDR1 is GTSNPN and CDR2 is SVGIG (reference sequence). Trimming took 1 base from V and 8 from J, leaving 11 bases between them. CDR3 length: 13 residues. The V call is TRBV30, the J call TRBJ1-4, with D maybe TRBD1 (5 bases). The receptor was isolated from a man in his sixties with acute or convalescent COVID-19. The sequenced material came from peripheral blood. CDR3 sequence reads: CAWSGGAGEKLFF. In DNA form, the CDR3 reads TGTGCCTGGAGTGGTGGGGCGGGGGAAAAACTGTTTTTT.